Given below is one TCR beta chain in context. These data are taken from a study of long-term antiretroviral therapy in people with HIV. Across the whole study: Collection of the earliest samples took place about a decade ahead of the 2015 immediate-ART recommendation.

Version v3.0 of the immunoSEQ assay was performed at survey level. The assay was immunoSEQ multiplex PCR, and TCRdb's table has in-frame clones only and misses some. The sample carries about 22,000 clones, over 75% recorded once. This sample comprised unsorted PBMCs, obtained 1.8 years before starting antiretroviral therapy. The clonotype was recovered from a woman aged 25 to 45 with HIV.

The CDR3 DNA reads TGTGCCAGCAGCTTGGCCGGAACCTTTCCGTGGTACACCTTC. Translated: CASSLAGTFPWYTF. The chain uses TRBV5-6 and TRBJ1-2; D is unclear. CDR1 and CDR2 (germline): SGHDT, YYEEEE. The V end lost 0 bases, the J end lost 11 bases, and 17 bases lay between the germline ends. This CDR3 has 14 residues.